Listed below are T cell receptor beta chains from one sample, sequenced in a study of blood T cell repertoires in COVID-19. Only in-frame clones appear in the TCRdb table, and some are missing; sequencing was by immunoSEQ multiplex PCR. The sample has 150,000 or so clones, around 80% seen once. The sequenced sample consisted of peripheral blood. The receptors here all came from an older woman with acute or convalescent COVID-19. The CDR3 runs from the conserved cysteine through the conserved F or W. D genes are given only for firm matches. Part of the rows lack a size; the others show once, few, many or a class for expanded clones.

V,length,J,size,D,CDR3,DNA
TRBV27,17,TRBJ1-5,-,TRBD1,CASSLSEGARGGQPQHF,TGTGCCAGCAGTTTATCGGAGGGGGCACGGGGGGGTCAGCCCCAGCATTTT
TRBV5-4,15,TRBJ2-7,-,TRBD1,CASSPGTASSYEQYF,TGTGCCAGCAGCCCCGGGACAGCCTCTTCCTACGAGCAGTACTTC
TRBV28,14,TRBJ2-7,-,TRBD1,CARRHRGQGYEQYF,TGTGCCAGACGTCACAGGGGGCAAGGATACGAGCAGTACTTC
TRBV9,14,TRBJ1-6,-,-,CASSGDSYNSPLHF,TGTGCCAGCAGCGGAGACAGTTATAATTCACCCCTCCACTTT
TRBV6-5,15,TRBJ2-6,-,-,CASSSSISGANVLTF,TGTGCCAGCAGTTCTAGTATCTCTGGGGCCAACGTCCTGACTTTC
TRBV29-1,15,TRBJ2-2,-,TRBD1,CSVRRGTGSTGELFF,TGCAGCGTTAGGCGCGGGACAGGGTCAACCGGGGAGCTGTTTTTT
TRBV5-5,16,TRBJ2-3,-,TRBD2,CASSFRSGSGADTQYF,TGTGCCAGCAGCTTCCGTAGCGGGAGTGGGGCAGATACGCAGTATTTT
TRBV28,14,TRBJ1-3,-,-,CASNPFSSGNTIYF,TGTGCCAGCAATCCTTTCAGCTCTGGAAACACCATATATTTT
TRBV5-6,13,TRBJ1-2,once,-,CASSIGGAVGYTF,TGTGCCAGCAGTATAGGGGGGGCTGTTGGCTACACCTTC
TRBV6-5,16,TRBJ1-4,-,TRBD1,CASSLPRTGGDEKLFF,TGTGCCAGCAGTTTGCCCCGGACAGGGGGGGATGAAAAACTGTTTTTT
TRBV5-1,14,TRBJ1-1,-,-,CASSLQLITTEAFF,TGCGCCAGCAGCTTACAATTGATAACCACTGAAGCTTTCTTT
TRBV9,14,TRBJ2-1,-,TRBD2,CASSVVSGGYEQFF,TGTGCCAGCAGCGTAGTCAGCGGGGGCTATGAGCAGTTCTTC
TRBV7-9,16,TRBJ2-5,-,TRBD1,CASSPGLGTDQETQYF,TGTGCCAGCAGCCCGGGGCTAGGGACAGACCAAGAGACCCAGTACTTC
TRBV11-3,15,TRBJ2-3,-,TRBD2,CASSLASGGRHTQYF,TGTGCCAGCAGCTTAGCTAGCGGGGGTCGACATACGCAGTATTTT
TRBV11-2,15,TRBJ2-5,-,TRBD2,CASSLAGGPWETQYF,TGTGCCAGCAGCTTGGCGGGGGGGCCGTGGGAGACCCAGTACTTC
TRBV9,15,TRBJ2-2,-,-,CASSVATQNTGELFF,TGTGCCAGCAGCGTAGCGACACAGAACACCGGGGAGCTGTTTTTT
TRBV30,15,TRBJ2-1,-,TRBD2,CAWSVRGRVYNEQFF,TGTGCCTGGAGTGTACGTGGGAGGGTCTACAATGAGCAGTTCTTC
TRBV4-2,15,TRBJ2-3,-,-,CASSQVWGGTDTQYF,TGTGCCAGCAGCCAAGTTTGGGGGGGCACAGATACGCAGTATTTT
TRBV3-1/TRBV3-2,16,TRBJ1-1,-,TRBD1,CASSQAEGQGRNKAFF,TGTGCCAGCAGCCAAGCCGAGGGACAGGGAAGAAACAAAGCTTTCTTT